This entry features one T cell receptor beta chain sequence. This clone was recorded once. The target of this receptor is not known. Per-base quality was not reported, and no clone a single base away is much larger than it. These data belong to a study of OX40 agonist ivuxolimab in advanced cancers. Concerning the study at large: Ivuxolimab was a fully human IgG2 agonistic monoclonal antibody targeting the costimulatory receptor OX40 (CD134). The paper describes the monotherapy dose-escalation part (N of about 47 patients) of the phase I trial of ivuxolimab. Of the approximately 54 patients in dose escalation, some 20 had hepatocellular carcinoma, around 15 had melanoma, 9 had renal cell carcinoma and 9 had head and neck cancer. Patients were allowed to have had prior anti-PD-1, anti-PD-L1 or anti-CTLA-4 therapy, and around two fifths of the dose-escalation patients had been treated with checkpoint inhibitors. The point of sequencing TCRbeta in the periphery was to test whether ivuxolimab changed TCR sequence diversity and drove clonal T-cell expansion. Partial responses were achieved by three dose-escalation patients, of whom one had hepatocellular carcinoma and two had cutaneous melanoma. In the dose-escalation cohort, 65% to 85% of patients were male, and the mean age was around 60 years with a range of roughly 23 to 79. Intravenous ivuxolimab was administered to patients every 2 weeks at six dose levels: 0.01, 0.1, 0.3, 1.5, 3 and 10 mg/kg.

To sequence the TCRbeta CDR3 region, genomic DNA was isolated from the sorted cells. The immunoSEQ Assay was used to sequence the TCRbeta CDR3 regions. The clones in this table, taken by TCRdb from immuneACCESS, are in-frame only. Not every clone is retained; where verified, under half of the shortfall comes from an unresolved V gene, and the cause of the rest is unknown. The sample table records about 42,000 clones; approximately 83% of these occur just once. The ten largest clones take up roughly 24% of the sample. Overall study outcomes, separate from this receptor: Partial responders in the 0.1-3.0 mg/kg groups had among the lowest normalized peripheral clonal expansion, especially among CD8+ T cells. At doses from 0.1 to 3.0 mg/kg, clonal expansion was seen in both CD4+ and CD8+ blood T cells between baseline and week 6. The antigen specificity of the peripheral T cells that underwent clonal expansion was not determined. Low levels of normalized T-cell clonal expansion were also shown by some nonresponding patients. On average, CD8+ T cells showed more expanded clones than CD4+ T cells after ivuxolimab.

CDR1 and CDR2, per the germline V gene, are SQVTM and ANQGSEA. Relative to germline, V is 3 bases shorter and J is 0 bases shorter, with 12 bases between their ends. The CDR3 runs 15 amino acids, cysteine and phenylalanine included. Solely the CDR3 DNA is kept, with 45 bases framed from the first base. Patients with autoimmune disease history or receiving systemic immunosuppression were excluded from the trial. Peripheral blood for TCR sequencing was drawn from every dose cohort at baseline, at cycle 4 day 1 and at cycle 7 day 1. The samples were drawn from a first-in-human, open-label, multicenter phase I dose-escalation trial of ivuxolimab. Adults with locally advanced or metastatic melanoma, renal cell, hepatocellular, or head and neck squamous cell carcinoma were enrolled in the trial. CD4+ and CD8+ T cells were sorted separately from peripheral blood before TCR sequencing.

The chain is made from TRBV29-1 and TRBJ1-3; the D gene is unclear. This clonotype was sampled from an adult with an advanced solid tumor such as melanoma, head and neck, liver or kidney cancer. The source material was CD4+ or CD8+ T cells sorted from blood, sampled in a trial of the OX40 agonist ivuxolimab. The DNA sequence is given as TGCAGCGTTGAGTCGGACGTTGACTCTGGAAACACCATATATTTT. Protein translation: CSVESDVDSGNTIYF.